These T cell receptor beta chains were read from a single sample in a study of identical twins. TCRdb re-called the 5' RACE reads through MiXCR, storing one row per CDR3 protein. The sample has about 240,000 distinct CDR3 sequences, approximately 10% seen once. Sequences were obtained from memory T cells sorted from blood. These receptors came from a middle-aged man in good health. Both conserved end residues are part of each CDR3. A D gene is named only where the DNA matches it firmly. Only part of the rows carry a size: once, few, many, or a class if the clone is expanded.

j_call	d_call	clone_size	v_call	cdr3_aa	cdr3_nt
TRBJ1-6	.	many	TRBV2	CASRTDSPLHF	TGTGCCAGCAGGACCGATTCACCCCTCCACTTT
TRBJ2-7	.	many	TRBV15	CATSRGQYEQYF	TGTGCCACCAGCAGGGGCCAATACGAGCAGTACTTC
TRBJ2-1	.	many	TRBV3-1	CASSPVPRGGREGEQFF	TGTGCCAGCAGCCCGGTCCCCAGGGGGGGTCGGGAGGGGGAGCAGTTCTTC
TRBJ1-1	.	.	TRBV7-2	CASSLEVGKAFF	TGTGCCAGCAGCTTAGAGGTCGGAAAAGCTTTCTTT
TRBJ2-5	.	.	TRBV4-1	CASSQDRGTQYF	TGCGCCAGCAGCCAAGATCGAGGGACCCAGTACTTC
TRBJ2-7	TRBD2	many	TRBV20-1	CSASSPGRAYEQYF	TGCAGTGCTAGCTCGCCAGGGAGGGCCTACGAGCAGTACTTC
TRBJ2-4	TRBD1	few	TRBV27	CASKPGQVENIQYF	TGTGCCAGCAAACCGGGACAGGTAGAAAACATTCAGTACTTC
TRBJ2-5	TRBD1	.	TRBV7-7	CASSFNDRGGETQYF	TGTGCTAGCAGCTTTAACGACAGGGGGGGCGAGACCCAGTACTTC
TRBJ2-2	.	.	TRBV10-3	CAISGFVMETGELFF	TGTGCCATCAGTGGGTTTGTAATGGAGACCGGGGAGCTGTTTTTT
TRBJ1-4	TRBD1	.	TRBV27	CASSPYRGRNEKLFF	TGTGCCAGCAGTCCATACAGGGGACGTAATGAAAAACTGTTTTTT
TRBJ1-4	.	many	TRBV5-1	CASSLVGNEKLFF	TGCGCCAGCAGCTTGGTCGGAAATGAAAAACTGTTTTTT
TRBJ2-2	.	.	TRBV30	CAWRSLGAGITGELFF	TGTGCCTGGAGATCATTAGGGGCAGGGATTACCGGGGAGCTGTTTTTT
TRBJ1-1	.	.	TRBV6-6	CASRMTENTEAFF	TGTGCCAGCAGGATGACGGAGAACACTGAAGCTTTCTTT
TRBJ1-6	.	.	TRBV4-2	CASSQSTQGNSPLHF	TGTGCCAGCAGCCAGTCGACACAGGGAAATTCACCCCTCCACTTT
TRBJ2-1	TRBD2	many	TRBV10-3	CAISESIISGRGPDEQFF	TGTGCCATCAGTGAGTCGATCATTAGCGGGAGAGGGCCCGATGAGCAGTTCTTC
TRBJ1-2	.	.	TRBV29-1	CSVENSIYYGFTF	TGCAGCGTTGAAAACAGTATATACTATGGCTTCACCTTC
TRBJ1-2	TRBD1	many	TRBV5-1	CASSGLTGGNYGYTF	TGCGCCAGCAGCGGACTGACAGGGGGAAACTATGGCTACACCTTC
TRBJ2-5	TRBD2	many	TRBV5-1	CASSLGTSGGETQYF	TGCGCCAGCAGCTTGGGGACTAGCGGGGGAGAGACCCAGTACTTC
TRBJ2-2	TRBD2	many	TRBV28	CASRLAGGPTTGELFF	TGTGCCAGCAGACTAGCGGGAGGGCCGACCACCGGGGAGCTGTTTTTT
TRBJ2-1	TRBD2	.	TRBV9	CASSVEASGTYNEQFF	TGTGCCAGCAGCGTAGAGGCTAGCGGGACCTACAATGAGCAGTTCTTC
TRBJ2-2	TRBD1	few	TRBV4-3	CASSQKTGGTNTGELFF	TGCGCCAGCAGCCAGAAAACAGGGGGCACGAACACCGGGGAGCTGTTTTTT
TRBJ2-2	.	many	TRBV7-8	CASSLLGRNTGELFF	TGTGCCAGCAGCTTACTTGGGCGCAACACCGGGGAGCTGTTTTTT
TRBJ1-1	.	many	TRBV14	CASSQGWTEAFF	TGTGCCAGCAGCCAAGGATGGACTGAAGCTTTCTTT
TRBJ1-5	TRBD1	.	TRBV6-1	CASSPTGGPQPQHF	TGTGCCAGCAGTCCGACAGGGGGCCCTCAGCCCCAGCATTTT
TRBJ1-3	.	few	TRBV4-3	CASSQESYSGNTIYF	TGCGCCAGCAGCCAAGAATCTTACTCTGGAAACACCATATATTTT
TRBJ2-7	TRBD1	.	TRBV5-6	CASSPLTSGTGTYEQYF	TGTGCCAGCAGCCCCCTTACCTCCGGGACAGGGACCTACGAGCAGTACTTC
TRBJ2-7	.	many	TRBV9	CASSANPRIGSPYEQYF	TGTGCCAGCAGCGCGAACCCACGGATAGGTTCGCCCTACGAGCAGTACTTC
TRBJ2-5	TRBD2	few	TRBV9	CASSAGTSGKGTQYF	TGTGCCAGCAGCGCAGGGACTAGCGGGAAAGGGACCCAGTACTTC
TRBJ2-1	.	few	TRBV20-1	CSAEWNLLNEQFF	TGCAGTGCTGAGTGGAACCTCCTTAATGAGCAGTTCTTC
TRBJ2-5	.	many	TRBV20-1	CSAALGEETQYF	TGCAGTGCTGCCTTAGGGGAGGAGACCCAGTACTTC
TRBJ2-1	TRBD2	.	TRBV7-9	CASSLGVSGEQFF	TGTGCCAGCAGCTTAGGAGTTAGCGGGGAGCAGTTCTTC
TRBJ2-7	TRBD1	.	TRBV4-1	CASSRPGQGYEQYF	TGCGCCAGCAGCCGGCCGGGACAGGGCTACGAGCAGTACTTC
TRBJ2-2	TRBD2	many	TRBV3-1	CASSPGGTGELFF	TGTGCCAGCAGCCCGGGAGGTACCGGGGAGCTGTTTTTT
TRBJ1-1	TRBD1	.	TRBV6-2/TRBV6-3	CASSPNTDRRGLGNTEAFF	TGTGCCAGCAGTCCCAACACGGACAGGAGAGGGCTCGGGAACACTGAAGCTTTCTTT
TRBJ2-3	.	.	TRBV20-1	CSARLGTTTTDTQYF	TGCAGTGCTAGATTGGGAACAACCACCACAGATACGCAGTATTTT
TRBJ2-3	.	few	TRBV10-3	CAIRGGPDTQYF	TGTGCCATCAGAGGGGGGCCAGATACGCAGTATTTT
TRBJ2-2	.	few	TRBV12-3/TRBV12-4	CASIQGDTGELFF	TGTGCCAGCATTCAGGGTGACACCGGGGAGCTGTTTTTT
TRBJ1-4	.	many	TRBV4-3	CASSQDGPHNEKLFF	TGCGCCAGCAGCCAAGACGGCCCTCATAATGAAAAACTGTTTTTT
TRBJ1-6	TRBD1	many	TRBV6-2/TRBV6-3	CASSSTQGAPLHF	TGTGCCAGCAGTTCGACACAGGGGGCGCCCCTCCACTTT
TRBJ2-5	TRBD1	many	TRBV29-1	CSVYRGRETQYF	TGCAGCGTTTACAGGGGTAGGGAGACCCAGTACTTC